The present TCR beta chain was sequenced within a study of shared clonotypes between healthy human individuals. Study-level information: Every donor yielded three CD4 naive, three CD4 memory, two CD8 naive and one CD8 memory plate.

Methods used by the authors: Filtering differed because ImmunoSEQ produced junction-only sequences that carried no quality scores. TCRdb's copy holds only in-frame clones and misses some; the assay was immunoSEQ multiplex PCR. V and J calls and clone size are as listed in that table; D and trimming were resolved from the DNA. The sample carries some 1 million clones, 70% to 80% recorded once. Trimming took 1 base from V and 0 from J, leaving 7 bases between them. There are 14 residues in the CDR3. CDR1 SGHRS and CDR2 YFSETQ come from the germline V gene. This receptor was taken from a man between 18 and 35 years old in good health. The rearrangement links TRBV5-1 to TRBJ1-1; no firm D call. Sequenced material: memory CD4+ T cells sorted from blood. Subset meaning: CD45RA-negative fraction. In nucleotides, the CDR3 is TGCGCCAGCAGCTTGAATCAGATGAACACTGAAGCTTTCTTT. This sequence encodes CASSLNQMNTEAFF.